The 12 T cell receptor beta chains presented below share a single source sample, sequenced in a study of cytomegalovirus exposure and HLA in healthy donors. The PCR used 60 Vbeta and 13 Jbeta primers. Only in-frame clones appear in the TCRdb table, and some are missing; sequencing was by immunoSEQ multiplex PCR. The profile shows about 250,000 clones, about four fifths of them singletons. The sequenced material came from PBMCs. The receptors shown here come from a girl aged 2 to 9 in good health and CMV-seronegative.

The rearrangement uses TRBV30 and TRBJ1-1; D is uncertain. The germline V gene encodes CDR1 GTSNPN and CDR2 SVGIG (reference sequence). V was clipped by 4 bases and J by 8 bases, with 20 bases between them. CDR3 length: 14 residues. The DNA for the CDR3 is TGTGCCTGGAAGAGGGATTCCCCCACTGCCGAAGCTTTCTTT. Encoded protein: CAWKRDSPTAEAFF.

CDR3 amino acids: CASSLLAGTHLAQYF. The CDR3, as DNA: TGTGCCAGCAGTTTATTAGCGGGGACGCACTTGGCGCAGTATTTT. V and J are TRBV27 and TRBJ2-3; 8 nucleotides match TRBD2. The J segment lost 10 bases and the V segment lost 1 base, leaving 10 bases of the junction unmatched. The germline CDR1 and CDR2 sequences are MNHEY and SMNVEV (reference sequence). The CDR3 spans 15 residues.

The chain has TRBV18 and TRBJ1-1; a possible D gene is TRBD1 (6 bases). Trimming stripped 2 bases from V and 10 bases from J, with 23 bases between. The V gene's germline CDR1 is KGHSH and CDR2 LQKENI. The CDR3 length is 16 residues. CDR3 loop: CASSPVSGSGALGAFF. As DNA, the CDR3 is TGTGCCAGCTCACCAGTAAGTGGGTCAGGGGCCTTAGGAGCTTTCTTT.

This clone showed up just a few times. The chain carries TRBV2 and TRBJ2-3; D perhaps matches TRBD2 (5 bases). The length of the CDR3 is 15 residues. V was clipped by 0 bases and J by 2 bases, with 9 bases between them. Germline CDR1 SNHLY, CDR2 FYNNEI. CDR3 sequence: CASSEATGNTDTQYF. In DNA form, the CDR3 reads TGTGCCAGCAGTGAAGCAACCGGGAACACAGATACGCAGTATTTT. The whole variable domain, remainder taken from reference TRBV2 and TRBJ2-3, is EPEVTQTPSHQVTQMGQEVILRCVPISNHLYFYWYRQILGQKVEFLVSFYNNEISEKSEIFDDQFSVERPDGSNFTLKIRSTKLEDSAMYFCASSEATGNTDTQYFGPGTRLTVL.

The chain has TRBV30 and TRBJ1-2; TRBD1 is a possible D gene (6 bases). Trimming took off 3 bases at V and 1 base at J, with 21 bases between the two ends. In germline, CDR1 is GTSNPN, CDR2 SVGIG (reference sequence). The CDR3 runs to 17 residues. Written as DNA, the CDR3 is TGTGCCTGGAGGTACGGCGGACAGCCGCTTAATAACTATGGCTACACCTTC. It codes for CAWRYGGQPLNNYGYTF.

This clone has just a few counts. This chain joins TRBV10-3 and TRBJ1-1; a possible D gene is TRBD1 (6 bases). CDR1 and CDR2 from the germline V gene are ENHRY and SYGVKD. Deletions cut 11 bases from V and 0 bases from J, with 19 bases between. The CDR3 is 15 residues long. The CDR3: CARFVGGLVNTEAFF. The CDR3, as DNA: TGTGCCCGGTTCGTAGGGGGTCTTGTGAACACTGAAGCTTTCTTT.

V usage is TRBV2 and J usage is TRBJ1-5; 7 positions match TRBD1. Trimming at V came to 6 bases and at J to 4 bases, leaving 6 bases not matched to a gene. This CDR3 spans 14 amino acids. Germline assignment: CDR1 SNHLY and CDR2 FYNNEI. The CDR3 loop is CASRGVTGNQPQHF. The CDR3 DNA reads as TGTGCCAGCAGGGGAGTGACAGGGAATCAGCCCCAGCATTTT. The full variable domain, in which reference TRBV2 and TRBJ1-5 provide the parts outside the CDR3, is EPEVTQTPSHQVTQMGQEVILRCVPISNHLYFYWYRQILGQKVEFLVSFYNNEISEKSEIFDDQFSVERPDGSNFTLKIRSTKLEDSAMYFCASRGVTGNQPQHFGDGTRLSIL.

J is TRBJ2-5 and V is TRBV7-9; D may be TRBD2 (7 bases). V was shortened by 11 bases and J by 5 bases, with 27 bases between the two germline ends. This CDR3 is 16 amino acids long. Germline V lookup: CDR1 SEHNR, CDR2 FQNEAQ (reference sequence). CDR3 region: CAVPGGPRGTRETQYF. As DNA, the CDR3 is TGTGCCGTCCCCGGGGGGCCCCGCGGGACACGGGAGACCCAGTACTTC.

This sequence joins TRBV28 and TRBJ2-1; a possible D gene is TRBD2 (5 bases). The length of the CDR3 is 12 residues. Germline loops: CDR1 MDHEN, CDR2 SYDVKM. V lost 3 bases and J 8 bases, leaving 8 bases between the germline ends. The CDR3, as DNA: TGTGCCAGCAGTTTTAGCGTCCATGAGCAGTTCTTC. It yields the protein CASSFSVHEQFF.

This clone has only a few counts. The gene calls are TRBV6-5 and TRBJ1-6; 10 bases match TRBD1. V gave up 5 bases and J gave up 8 bases; unmatched junction bases: 3. The germline V gene encodes CDR1 MNHEY and CDR2 SVGAGI. The CDR3 has 14 amino acids. The CDR3 region is CASSRQGADSPLHF. The DNA of the CDR3 is TGTGCCAGCAGTAGACAGGGGGCTGATTCACCCCTCCACTTT.

This clone was found a few times. The chain combines TRBV5-1 with TRBJ2-3; tentatively, D is TRBD2 (7 bases). The CDR3 loop spans 19 amino acids. Per germline, CDR1 SGHRS and CDR2 YFSETQ. V lost 0 bases to trimming and J lost 6 bases, with 26 bases between them. The chain's CDR3 is CASSLAVLSGGGPRDTQYF. CDR3 bases: TGCGCCAGCAGCTTGGCCGTACTGTCGGGCGGGGGCCCCCGGGATACGCAGTATTTT.

The chain links TRBV5-4 to TRBJ1-1; D gene unclear. The CDR3 consists of 14 residues. CDR1 SGHNT and CDR2 YYREEE come from the germline V gene (reference sequence). V lost 5 bases, J lost 5 bases, and 16 bases lay in between. CDR3 coding DNA: TGTGCCAGCAGAGCCGGGGAAACGAGGACTGAAGCTTTCTTT. Amino acids: CASRAGETRTEAFF.